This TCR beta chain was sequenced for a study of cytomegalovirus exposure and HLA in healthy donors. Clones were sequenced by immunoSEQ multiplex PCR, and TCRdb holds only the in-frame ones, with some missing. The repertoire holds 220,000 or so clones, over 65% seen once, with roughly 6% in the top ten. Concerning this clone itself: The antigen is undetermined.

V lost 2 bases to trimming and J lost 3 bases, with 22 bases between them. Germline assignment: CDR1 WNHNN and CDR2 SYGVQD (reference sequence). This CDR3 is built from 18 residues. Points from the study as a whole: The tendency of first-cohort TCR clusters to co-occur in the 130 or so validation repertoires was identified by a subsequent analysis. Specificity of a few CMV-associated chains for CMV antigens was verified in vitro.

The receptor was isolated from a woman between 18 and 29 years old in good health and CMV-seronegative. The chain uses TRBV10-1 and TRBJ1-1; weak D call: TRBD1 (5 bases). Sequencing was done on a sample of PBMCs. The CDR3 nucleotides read TGCGCCAGCAGTGAGGTAAGGAGGAGGGGCCGTACACACACTGAAGCTTTCTTT. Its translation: CASSEVRRRGRTHTEAFF.